The 23 T cell receptor beta chains listed next were all sequenced from one sample in a study of OX40 agonist ivuxolimab in advanced cancers. Profiled with immunoSEQ multiplex PCR; TCRdb holds only in-frame clones, not every one. The data show about 70,000 clones, 65% to 90% seen once. The material was CD4+ or CD8+ T cells sorted from blood, obtained in a trial of the OX40 agonist ivuxolimab. The receptors here all came from an adult with an advanced solid tumor such as melanoma, head and neck, liver or kidney cancer.

CDR3 sequence: CASSPRDRGYGYTF. The DNA of the CDR3 is TGTGCCAGCAGTCCCCGGGACAGGGGCTATGGCTACACCTTC. The chain carries TRBV28 and TRBJ1-2; 10 nucleotides match TRBD1. This CDR3 is built from 14 residues. Germline V gene sequence: CDR1 MDHEN, CDR2 SYDVKM. V shed 5 bases, J shed 4 bases, and the junction held 4 bases outside the gene matches.

This clone was picked up a small number of times. The CDR3 DNA reads as TGTGCCTCCATCCCGGGACAGGGGATTCGGGGCTACACCTTC. Protein: CASIPGQGIRGYTF. This chain uses TRBV2 with TRBJ1-2; TRBD1 aligns across 10 bases. The CDR3 runs to 14 residues. Germline lookup yields CDR1 SNHLY and CDR2 FYNNEI. V gave up 11 bases and J gave up 8 bases; unmatched junction bases: 14.

This clone was counted a single time. The CDR3 DNA follows: TGCGCCAGCAGCCCAGGGGACATTACTTCCTACGAGCAGTACTTC. It is translated as CASSPGDITSYEQYF. This chain links TRBV5-1 with TRBJ2-7; a weak D match, TRBD1 (6 bases). The germline gives CDR1 SGHRS, CDR2 YFSETQ. The CDR3 length is 15 residues. Deletions cut 4 bases from V and 1 base from J, with 15 bases between.

The genes are TRBV9 and TRBJ2-3; the D gene is possibly TRBD1 (5 bases). Trimming stripped 0 bases from V and 12 bases from J, with 17 bases between. The CDR3 length is 14 residues. CDR1 is SGDLS, CDR2 YYNGEE, per germline. The chain's CDR3 is CASSVETTARGQYF. The CDR3 DNA reads as TGTGCCAGCAGCGTAGAGACGACAGCAAGGGGACAGTATTTT.

The chain is built from TRBV6-6 and TRBJ2-5; D may be TRBD2 (5 bases). V gave up 0 bases and J gave up 4 bases, with 6 bases separating them. Per the germline V gene, CDR1 is MNHNY and CDR2 is SVGAGI (reference sequence). CDR3 length: 13 residues. The CDR3 loop reads CASSYSAGETQYF. The CDR3 DNA sequence: TGTGCCAGCAGTTACTCGGCGGGAGAGACCCAGTACTTC.

The rearrangement joins TRBV28 to TRBJ1-1, with D uncertain. Germline CDR1 and CDR2: MDHEN and SYDVKM. The V and J ends lost 2 bases and 7 bases respectively, with 11 bases between them. The CDR3 is made up of 13 amino acids. The CDR3 loop reads CASSLGGSVEAFF. CDR3 coding DNA: TGTGCCAGCAGTTTAGGTGGGTCCGTTGAAGCTTTCTTT.

This clone has only one observation. The chain joins TRBV6-1 to TRBJ1-5, with 10 bases fitting TRBD1. The CDR3 consists of 16 residues. Trimming removed 4 bases from V and 2 bases from J; junction bases left unmatched: 5. CDR1 is MNHNS, CDR2 SASEGT, per germline. CDR3 protein: CASSAGTGEGNQPQHF. The CDR3 DNA follows: TGTGCCAGCAGTGCCGGGACAGGGGAGGGCAATCAGCCCCAGCATTTT.

The gene calls are TRBV30 and TRBJ2-7; 8 bases match TRBD1. The CDR3 spans 15 residues. Per germline, CDR1 GTSNPN and CDR2 SVGIG (reference sequence). V was pared by 0 bases and J by 8 bases, with 12 bases of the junction left unmatched. CDR3 bases: TGTGCCTGGAGTGTATCCCGGACAGGGACCAAAAAGCAGTACTTC. This encodes CAWSVSRTGTKKQYF.

The chain carries TRBV20-1 and TRBJ1-6; the D gene is possibly TRBD1 (5 bases). With 7 bases removed from V and 12 bases from J, the gap between germline ends came to 13 bases. The CDR3 spans 11 residues. Germline CDR1 is DFQATT and CDR2 is SNEGSKA (reference sequence). The DNA for the CDR3 is TGCAGTGTTAAGGGGATAGGACCCCTCCACTTT. Translating gives CSVKGIGPLHF.

The chain employs TRBV7-8 and TRBJ1-4, with a tentative D call TRBD1 (5 bases). The CDR3 consists of 14 residues. V lost 3 bases, J lost 5 bases, and 10 bases lay in between. Germline V gene lookup returns CDR1 SGHVS and CDR2 FQNEAQ. The CDR3 loop is CASSLHGGNEKLFF. In DNA form, the CDR3 reads TGTGCCAGCAGCTTGCATGGGGGGAATGAAAAACTGTTTTTT.

The CDR3 nucleotides read TGTGCCAGCAGTTTGGGGGCTAGCGGGGGCCAAGAGACCCAGTACTTC. Its translation is CASSLGASGGQETQYF. The chain recombines TRBV28 with TRBJ2-5; 10 bases match TRBD2. The CDR3 is 16 residues long. Trimming at V came to 3 bases and at J to 1 base, leaving 5 bases not matched to a gene. Germline loops: CDR1 MDHEN, CDR2 SYDVKM.

Only one count was recorded for this clone. V is TRBV5-1 and J is TRBJ1-1, with TRBD1 identical over 11 bases. Losses at the gene ends were 1 base for V and 4 bases for J; bases not matched to a gene: 6. This CDR3 spans 16 amino acids. The germline V gene has CDR1 SGHRS and CDR2 YFSETQ. CDR3 coding DNA: TGCGCCAGCAGCTTGACACCCGGGACAGGGGGCACTGAAGCTTTCTTT. Its translation: CASSLTPGTGGTEAFF.

The chain links TRBV7-9 to TRBJ1-2, with D possibly being TRBD1 (6 bases). The length of the CDR3 is 12 residues. Germline assignment: CDR1 SEHNR and CDR2 FQNEAQ (reference sequence). V lost 3 bases and J 7 bases, leaving 9 bases between the germline ends. CDR3 DNA: TGTGCCAGCAGCTTCGACAGGCCTGGCTACACCTTC. As protein: CASSFDRPGYTF.

The chain recombines TRBV5-1 with TRBJ2-1, with 10 bases lining up with TRBD1. Germline loops: CDR1 SGHRS, CDR2 YFSETQ. With V trimmed by 4 bases and J by 0 bases, 7 bases remained unmatched. The CDR3 totals 17 residues. CDR3 in amino acids: CASSAAGTGDSYNEQFF. The CDR3 nucleotides read TGCGCCAGCAGCGCGGCCGGGACAGGGGACTCCTACAATGAGCAGTTCTTC.

This chain joins TRBV5-5 and TRBJ2-7; 7 positions match TRBD1. The germline V gene encodes CDR1 SGHKS and CDR2 YYEKEE (reference sequence). V trimming: 2 bases; J trimming: 3 bases; junction bases outside the gene matches: 2. CDR3 length: 13 residues. CDR3 region: CASSFRTGYEQYF. The CDR3 DNA reads TGTGCCAGCAGCTTTCGGACAGGCTACGAGCAGTACTTC. Using reference TRBV5-5 and TRBJ2-7 for the parts outside the CDR3, the full variable domain is DAGVTQSPTHLIKTRGQQVTLRCSPISGHKSVSWYQQVLGQGPQFIFQYYEKEERGRGNFPDRFSARQFPNYSSELNVNALLLGDSALYLCASSFRTGYEQYFGPGTRLTVT.

The chain combines TRBV10-3 with TRBJ2-2; D remains ambiguous. The ends were cut back, 9 bases at V and 1 base at J, with 12 bases in the middle. The V gene's germline CDR1 is ENHRY and CDR2 SYGVKD. This CDR3 is built from 14 residues. Here the CDR3 reads CAIRRILNTGELFF. The CDR3 nucleotides are TGTGCCATACGCAGGATCTTGAACACCGGGGAGCTGTTTTTT.

V usage is TRBV5-4 and J usage is TRBJ2-3; perhaps TRBD1 as D (6 bases). Trimming shortened V by 2 bases and J by 5 bases, and 15 bases separated the two germline ends. Germline CDR1 reads SGHNT; CDR2 reads YYREEE (reference sequence). The CDR3 runs to 15 residues. The CDR3 reads CASSLGPGAVDTQYF. CDR3 in DNA: TGTGCCAGCAGCTTAGGGCCAGGGGCAGTAGATACGCAGTATTTT.

This clone showed up just once. V usage is TRBV7-2 and J usage is TRBJ2-1; TRBD2 is a possible D gene (7 bases). Germline V CDR1 and CDR2: SGHTA, FQGNSA. There are 16 residues in the CDR3. Trimming took 8 bases from V and 9 from J, leaving 26 bases between them. CDR3 sequence reads: CASGWGVQRDIGEQFF. CDR3 nucleotides: TGTGCCAGCGGATGGGGTGTGCAGCGGGACATCGGTGAGCAGTTCTTC.

The V and J genes are TRBV5-1 and TRBJ1-2; D remains ambiguous. The germline V and J ends were trimmed by 0 bases and 8 bases, with 14 bases remaining between them. CDR1 and CDR2 from the germline V gene are SGHRS and YFSETQ. The CDR3 length is 14 residues. DNA for the CDR3: TGCGCCAGCAGCTTGGGACGCGGGTCTGAAGGCTACACCTTC. Protein sequence: CASSLGRGSEGYTF.

This clone was picked up a small number of times. V usage is TRBV5-1 and J usage is TRBJ1-2; D gene ambiguous. Germline CDR1 SGHRS, CDR2 YFSETQ. Trimming shortened V by 3 bases and J by 0 bases, and 12 bases separated the two germline ends. The CDR3 loop spans 15 amino acids. CDR3 nucleotides: TGCGCCAGCAGCTCAGGCCGGGTAGCTAACTATGGCTACACCTTC. This translates into CASSSGRVANYGYTF.

V usage is TRBV28 and J usage is TRBJ2-7, with TRBD1 identical over 7 bases. Germline-derived CDR1 and CDR2 are MDHEN and SYDVKM. The junction had 1 base not matched to a gene; V was cut back by 3 bases and J by 2 bases. The CDR3 has 13 residues. CDR3 DNA: TGTGCCAGCAGTTTGCAGGGGGCCTACGAGCAGTACTTC. It specifies CASSLQGAYEQYF.

The gene calls are TRBV19 and TRBJ2-3; TRBD1 or TRBD2 may be the D gene (5 bases each). Germline-derived CDR1 and CDR2 are LNHDA and SQIVND (reference sequence). The CDR3 has 16 amino acids. The V end was cut by 6 bases, the J end by 1 base, with 17 bases between. The CDR3: CASRMAGAIRTDTQYF. The CDR3 bases are TGTGCCAGTAGGATGGCCGGGGCGATACGCACAGATACGCAGTATTTT.

The V and J genes are TRBV7-9 and TRBJ2-1; D perhaps matches TRBD2 (6 bases). Trimming cost V 4 bases and J 2 bases, with 9 bases left between them. The CDR3 contains 14 residues. Germline CDR1 reads SEHNR; CDR2 reads FQNEAQ (reference sequence). The CDR3 DNA follows: TGTGCCAGCAGCTCGCGGGATCCCTACAATGAGCAGTTCTTC. Protein: CASSSRDPYNEQFF.